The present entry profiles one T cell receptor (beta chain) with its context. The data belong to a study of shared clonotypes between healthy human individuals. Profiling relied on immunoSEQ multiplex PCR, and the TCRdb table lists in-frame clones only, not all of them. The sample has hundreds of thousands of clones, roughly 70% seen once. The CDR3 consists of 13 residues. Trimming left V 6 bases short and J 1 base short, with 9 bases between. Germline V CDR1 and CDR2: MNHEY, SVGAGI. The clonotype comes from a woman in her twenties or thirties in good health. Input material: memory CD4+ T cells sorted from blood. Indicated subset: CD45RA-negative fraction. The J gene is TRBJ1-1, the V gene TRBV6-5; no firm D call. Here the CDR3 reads CASSRPGNTEAFF. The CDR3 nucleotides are TGTGCCAGCAGCCGTCCGGGGAACACTGAAGCTTTCTTT.